These 3 T cell receptor beta chains originate from one sample sequenced in a study of cytomegalovirus exposure and HLA in healthy donors. Use of 60 Vbeta and 13 Jbeta primers characterized the PCR. Sequenced by immunoSEQ multiplex PCR; TCRdb stores in-frame clones only, minus some. Its listing shows around 130,000 clones. Sequencing was carried out using PBMCs. The receptors come from a woman between 35 and 50 years old in good health and CMV-seronegative.

The rearrangement links TRBV6-1 to TRBJ1-2; a possible D gene is TRBD1 (6 bases). Per germline, CDR1 MNHNS and CDR2 SASEGT. The CDR3 contains 13 residues. V dropped 1 base and J dropped 3 bases, with 6 bases sitting between them. The CDR3: CASSEGQDYGYTF. The CDR3 bases are TGTGCCAGCAGTGAAGGACAGGACTATGGCTACACCTTC.

The chain recombines TRBV9 with TRBJ2-7; 8 bases are a match to TRBD1. Germline lookup yields CDR1 SGDLS and CDR2 YYNGEE. The CDR3 covers 16 residues. With V trimmed by 0 bases and J by 2 bases, 7 bases remained unmatched. For the CDR3, the DNA is TGTGCCAGCAGCGTAGCCCCACGGGACAGGCCCTACGAGCAGTACTTC. It codes for CASSVAPRDRPYEQYF.

The CDR3 coding sequence is TGTGCCAGCAGTGTAACTGGACAGGGGGCTAATTCACCCCTCCACTTT. Protein product: CASSVTGQGANSPLHF. The V and J genes are TRBV27 and TRBJ1-6; 11 bases fit TRBD1. V lost 5 bases to trimming and J lost 6 bases; unmatched junction nucleotides: 6. CDR1 and CDR2 from the germline V gene are MNHEY and SMNVEV (reference sequence). CDR3 length equals 16 residues.